Shown below are 13 T cell receptor beta chains from a single sample sequenced in a study of T cells after yellow fever vaccination. TCRdb re-analysed the 5' RACE reads in MiXCR, keeping a single row per CDR3 protein. The sample has roughly 260,000 distinct CDR3 sequences; about an eighth are singletons. This specimen consisted of CD4+ T cells sorted from PBMCs, obtained 45 days after the yellow fever booster vaccination. The receptors were gathered from a man aged 25-40 years who received the YFV17D yellow fever vaccine.

This chain uses TRBV20-1 with TRBJ2-3; tentative D call: TRBD2 (6 bases). With 0 bases removed from V and 7 bases from J, the gap between germline ends came to 14 bases. The CDR3 spans 14 residues. Germline lookup yields CDR1 DFQATT and CDR2 SNEGSKA (reference sequence). CDR3 DNA: TGCAGTGCTAGAGATCAGACGGGAGTATATACGCAGTATTTT. Residues: CSARDQTGVYTQYF.

This clonotype was picked up a small number of times. The chain joins TRBV12-3 or TRBV12-4 to TRBJ2-3; 10 positions agree with TRBD2. V shed 5 bases, J shed 11 bases, and the junction held 13 bases outside the gene matches. The CDR3 is made up of 15 amino acids. CDR3 in DNA: TGTGCCAGCAGTGGAGCCGGGACTAGCGTATCTAAGCAGTATTTT. This encodes CASSGAGTSVSKQYF.

The rearrangement links TRBV7-6 to TRBJ2-3, with 9 bases matching TRBD2. CDR3 length: 16 residues. The trim removed 10 bases at V and 4 bases at J, leaving 15 bases unmatched. CDR1 and CDR2 from the germline V gene are SGHVS and FNYEAQ. CDR3 in amino acids: CATSTGTSLEADTQYF. CDR3 DNA sequence: TGTGCCACCTCTACCGGGACTAGCTTAGAGGCAGATACGCAGTATTTT.

The genes are TRBV11-2 and TRBJ1-2, with D perhaps TRBD1 (5 bases). The V gene lost 5 bases and the J gene lost 8 bases, with 15 bases spanning the gap. The CDR3 consists of 13 residues. Per germline, CDR1 SGHAT and CDR2 FQNNGV. CDR3 bases: TGTGCCAGCAGCGAACAGGATCTGGGCGGCTACACCTTC. Its translation is CASSEQDLGGYTF.

This clonotype occurred a few times. The chain carries TRBV10-3 and TRBJ2-7, with TRBD1 matching over 9 bases. The CDR3 length is 14 residues. CDR1 ENHRY and CDR2 SYGVKD come from the germline V gene. V lost 5 bases, J lost 4 bases, and 6 bases stayed unmatched. The CDR3 nucleotides read TGTGCCATCAGTAGACAGGGGGGCTTTTACGAGCAGTACTTC. As protein: CAISRQGGFYEQYF.

This clonotype turned up a few times. The chain employs TRBV20-1 and TRBJ2-3; TRBD1 matches 7 bases. The CDR3 totals 17 residues. V shed 2 bases, J shed 0 bases, and the junction held 11 bases outside the gene matches. Per the germline V gene, CDR1 is DFQATT and CDR2 is SNEGSKA (reference sequence). The chain's CDR3 is CSARLTGLVSSTDTQYF. CDR3 nucleotides: TGCAGTGCTAGATTGACAGGGCTCGTCTCTAGCACAGATACGCAGTATTTT.

Regarding this clonotype: An end of the junction does not agree with germline; a read error may underlie this. The rearrangement uses TRBV5-8 and TRBJ1-4, with TRBD1 as a possible D gene (6 bases). This CDR3 is built from 11 residues. Germline values: CDR1 SGHTS, CDR2 YDEGEE. The CDR3 bases are TGTGCCAGCAGCTTGGTTGGGGACAATGGTTTT. Amino acids: CASSLVGDNGF.

The chain is built from TRBV5-1 and TRBJ2-2; tentatively, D is TRBD2 (6 bases). Germline CDR1 reads SGHRS; CDR2 reads YFSETQ. There are 15 residues in the CDR3. V gave up 2 bases and J gave up 3 bases, with 11 bases separating them. CDR3 coding DNA: TGCGCCAGCAGCTTCGGGGGATCCTACACCGGGGAGCTGTTTTTT. This gives the protein CASSFGGSYTGELFF.

This chain connects TRBV10-1 to TRBJ2-1, with D perhaps assigned TRBD1 or TRBD2 (5 bases each). V gave up 0 bases and J gave up 10 bases, with 13 bases separating them. The CDR3 extends over 14 amino acids. The germline CDR1 and CDR2 sequences are WNHNN and SYGVQD (reference sequence). The CDR3: CASSESAGGREQFF. Here the CDR3 DNA reads TGCGCCAGCAGTGAGTCGGCTGGGGGACGGGAGCAGTTCTTC.

This clonotype was counted only a few times. CDR3 loop: CSARDKGGGNTIYF. DNA of the CDR3: TGCAGTGCTAGAGACAAAGGCGGCGGAAACACCATATATTTT. The chain employs TRBV20-1 and TRBJ1-3; D uncertain. CDR3 length equals 14 residues. The germline V gene encodes CDR1 DFQATT and CDR2 SNEGSKA (reference sequence). Trimming left V 0 bases short and J 4 bases short, with 10 bases between.

The genes are TRBV4-1 and TRBJ2-7; no clear D gene. CDR1 is MGHRA, CDR2 YSYEKL, per germline. There are 14 residues in the CDR3. Trimming cost V 0 bases and J 4 bases, with 10 bases left between them. The CDR3 sequence: CASSQEWQEYEQYF. DNA for the CDR3: TGCGCCAGCAGCCAAGAGTGGCAGGAGTACGAGCAGTACTTC.

Concerning this clonotype: Given a much more abundant clone one base away, this may be a read error. J is TRBJ2-1 and V is TRBV11-2; D is undetermined. The V end lost 3 bases, the J end lost 6 bases, and 3 bases lay between the germline ends. Germline values: CDR1 SGHAT, CDR2 FQNNGV. The CDR3 runs 11 residues. CDR3 residues: CASSFTNEQFF. The CDR3 coding sequence is TGTGCCAGCAGCTTCACCAATGAGCAGTTCTTC.

The chain recombines TRBV5-1 with TRBJ2-3; 9 nucleotides line up with TRBD2. There are 18 residues in the CDR3. Trimming cost V 1 base and J 6 bases; bases outside gene matches: 15. From germline, CDR1 is SGHRS and CDR2 YFSETQ. CDR3 sequence (DNA): TGCGCCAGCAGCTTGACTTGGACTAGCGACCTCTCCATGGATACGCAGTATTTT. Its translation is CASSLTWTSDLSMDTQYF.